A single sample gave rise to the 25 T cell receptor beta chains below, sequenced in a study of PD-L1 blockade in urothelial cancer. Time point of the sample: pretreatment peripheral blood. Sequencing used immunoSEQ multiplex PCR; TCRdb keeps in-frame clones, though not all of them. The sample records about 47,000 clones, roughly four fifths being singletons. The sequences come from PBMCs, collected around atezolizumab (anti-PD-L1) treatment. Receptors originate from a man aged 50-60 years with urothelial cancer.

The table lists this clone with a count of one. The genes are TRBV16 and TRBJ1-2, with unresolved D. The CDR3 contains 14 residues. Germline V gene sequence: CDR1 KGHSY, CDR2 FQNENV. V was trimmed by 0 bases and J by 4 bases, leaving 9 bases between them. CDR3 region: CASSQSRVGYGYTF. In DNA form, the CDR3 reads TGTGCCAGCAGCCAATCGCGGGTGGGCTATGGCTACACCTTC.

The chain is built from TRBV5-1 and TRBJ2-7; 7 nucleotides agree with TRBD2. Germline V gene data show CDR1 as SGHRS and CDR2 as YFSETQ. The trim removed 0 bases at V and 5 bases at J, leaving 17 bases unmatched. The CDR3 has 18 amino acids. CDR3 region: CASSLGGGTLAGEDEQYF. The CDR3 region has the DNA TGCGCCAGCAGCTTGGGAGGCGGGACGCTTGCGGGAGAGGACGAGCAGTACTTC.

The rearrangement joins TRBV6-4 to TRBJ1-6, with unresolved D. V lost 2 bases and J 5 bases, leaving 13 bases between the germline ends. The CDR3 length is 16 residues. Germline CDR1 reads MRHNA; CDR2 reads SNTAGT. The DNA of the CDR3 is TGTGCCAGCAGTGACCTCCCGACCGGGAATAATTCACCCCTCCACTTT. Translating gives CASSDLPTGNNSPLHF.

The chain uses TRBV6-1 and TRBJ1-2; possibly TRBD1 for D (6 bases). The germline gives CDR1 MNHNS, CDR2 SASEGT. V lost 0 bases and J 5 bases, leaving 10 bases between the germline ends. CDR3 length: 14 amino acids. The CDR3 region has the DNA TGTGCCAGCAGTGAAGCTGGCCAGGGGTATGGCTACACCTTC. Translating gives CASSEAGQGYGYTF.

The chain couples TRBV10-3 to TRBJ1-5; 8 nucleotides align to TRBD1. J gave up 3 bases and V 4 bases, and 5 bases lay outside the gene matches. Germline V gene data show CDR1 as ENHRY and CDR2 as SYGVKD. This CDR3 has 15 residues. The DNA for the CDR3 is TGTGCCATCAGTGCCGGACAGGGTACCAATCAGCCCCAGCATTTT. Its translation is CAISAGQGTNQPQHF.

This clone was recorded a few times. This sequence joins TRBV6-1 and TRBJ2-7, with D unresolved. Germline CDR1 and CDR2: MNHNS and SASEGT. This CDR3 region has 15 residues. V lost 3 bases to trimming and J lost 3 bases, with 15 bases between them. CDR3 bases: TGTGCCAGCAGTGACTCTAAAACTCCTAACTACGAGCAGTACTTC. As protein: CASSDSKTPNYEQYF.

This CDR3 is CASSVAGAGANVLTF. CDR3 coding DNA: TGTGCCAGCAGCGTAGCAGGGGCTGGGGCCAACGTCCTGACTTTC. The chain recombines TRBV9 with TRBJ2-6, with D perhaps TRBD1 (6 bases). V was cut by 0 bases and J by 2 bases, with 6 bases left in between. The germline gives CDR1 SGDLS, CDR2 YYNGEE. The CDR3 is 15 amino acids.

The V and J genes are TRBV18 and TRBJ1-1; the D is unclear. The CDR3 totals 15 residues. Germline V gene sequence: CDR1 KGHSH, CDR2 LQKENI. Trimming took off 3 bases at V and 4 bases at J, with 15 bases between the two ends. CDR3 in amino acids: CASSPPVAGFTEAFF. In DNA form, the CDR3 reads TGTGCCAGCTCACCCCCGGTAGCGGGGTTCACTGAAGCTTTCTTT. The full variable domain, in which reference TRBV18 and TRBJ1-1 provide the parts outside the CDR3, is NAGVMQNPRHLVRRRGQEARLRCSPMKGHSHVYWYRQLPEEGLKFMVYLQKENIIDESGMPKERFSAEFPKEGPSILRIQQVVRGDSAAYFCASSPPVAGFTEAFFGQGTRLTVV.

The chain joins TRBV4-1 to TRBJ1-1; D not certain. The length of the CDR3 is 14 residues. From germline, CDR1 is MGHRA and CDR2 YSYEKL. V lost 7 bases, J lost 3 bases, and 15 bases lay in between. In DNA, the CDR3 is TGCGCCAGCACTAACAACCCCGGGTACACTGAAGCTTTCTTT. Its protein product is CASTNNPGYTEAFF.

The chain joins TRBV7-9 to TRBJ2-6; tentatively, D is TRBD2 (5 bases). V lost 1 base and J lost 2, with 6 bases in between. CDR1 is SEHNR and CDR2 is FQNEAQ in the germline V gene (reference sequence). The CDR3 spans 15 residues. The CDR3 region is CASSLGGPGANVLTF. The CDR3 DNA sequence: TGTGCCAGCAGCTTAGGAGGGCCTGGGGCCAACGTCCTGACTTTC.

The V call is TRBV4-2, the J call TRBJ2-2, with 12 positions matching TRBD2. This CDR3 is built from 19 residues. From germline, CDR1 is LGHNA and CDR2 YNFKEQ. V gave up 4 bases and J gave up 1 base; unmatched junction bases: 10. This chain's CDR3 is CASSRIGPGLAGNTGELFF. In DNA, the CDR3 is TGTGCCAGCAGCCGCATTGGACCGGGACTAGCGGGGAACACCGGGGAGCTGTTTTTT.

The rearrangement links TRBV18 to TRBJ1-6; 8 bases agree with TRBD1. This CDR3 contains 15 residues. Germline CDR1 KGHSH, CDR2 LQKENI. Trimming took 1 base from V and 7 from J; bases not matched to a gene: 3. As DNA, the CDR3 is TGTGCCAGCTCACCACGCCGGGACAGGAATTCACCCCTCCACTTT. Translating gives CASSPRRDRNSPLHF.

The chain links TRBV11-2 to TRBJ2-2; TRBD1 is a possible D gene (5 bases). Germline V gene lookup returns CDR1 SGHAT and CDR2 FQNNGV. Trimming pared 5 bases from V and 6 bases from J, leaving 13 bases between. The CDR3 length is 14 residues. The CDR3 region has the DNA TGTGCCAGCAGCACCCTACAGGCTTCCGGGGAGCTGTTTTTT. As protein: CASSTLQASGELFF.

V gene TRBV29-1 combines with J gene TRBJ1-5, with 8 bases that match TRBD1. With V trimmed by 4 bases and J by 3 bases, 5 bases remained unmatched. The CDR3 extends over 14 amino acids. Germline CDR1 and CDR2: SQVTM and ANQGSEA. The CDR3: CSVVLDRANQPQHF. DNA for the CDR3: TGCAGCGTTGTATTGGACAGGGCCAATCAGCCCCAGCATTTT.

The chain's CDR3 is CATEVVANTGELFF. The CDR3 DNA is TGTGCCACGGAGGTAGTCGCGAACACCGGGGAGCTGTTTTTT. This chain joins TRBV7-2 and TRBJ2-2; TRBD2 is a possible D gene (5 bases). The CDR3 sequence is 14 residues long. Germline assignment: CDR1 SGHTA and CDR2 FQGNSA. With 10 bases removed from V and 0 bases from J, the gap between germline ends came to 12 bases.

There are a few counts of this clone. The CDR3 coding sequence is TGTGCCTGGAGTGTACAAGGAGGTAAGGTCTACGAGCAGTACTTC. As protein: CAWSVQGGKVYEQYF. The chain recombines TRBV30 with TRBJ2-7; D may be TRBD2 (5 bases). The germline gives CDR1 GTSNPN, CDR2 SVGIG (reference sequence). The V gene lost 0 bases and the J gene lost 3 bases, with 15 bases spanning the gap. This CDR3 has 15 amino acids.

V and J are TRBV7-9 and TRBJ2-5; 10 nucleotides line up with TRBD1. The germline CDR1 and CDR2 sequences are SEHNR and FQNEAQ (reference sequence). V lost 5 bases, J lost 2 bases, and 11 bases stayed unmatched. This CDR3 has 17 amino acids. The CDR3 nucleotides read TGTGCCAGCAGCCCTAGGAGGACAGGGGGTTCACAAGAGACCCAGTACTTC. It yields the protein CASSPRRTGGSQETQYF.

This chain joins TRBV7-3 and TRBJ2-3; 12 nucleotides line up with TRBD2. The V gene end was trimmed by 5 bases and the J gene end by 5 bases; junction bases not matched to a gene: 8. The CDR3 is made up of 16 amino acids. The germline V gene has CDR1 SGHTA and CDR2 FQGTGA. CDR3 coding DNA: TGTGCCAGCAGCACCTCTAGCGGGAGGGCCGGAGATACGCAGTATTTT. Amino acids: CASSTSSGRAGDTQYF.

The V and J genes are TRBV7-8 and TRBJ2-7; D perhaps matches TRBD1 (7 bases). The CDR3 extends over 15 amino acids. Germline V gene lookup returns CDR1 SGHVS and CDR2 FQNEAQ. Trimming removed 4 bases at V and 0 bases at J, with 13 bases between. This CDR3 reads CASSSRQGLSYEQYF. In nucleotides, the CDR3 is TGTGCCAGCAGCTCTCGACAGGGACTCTCCTACGAGCAGTACTTC.

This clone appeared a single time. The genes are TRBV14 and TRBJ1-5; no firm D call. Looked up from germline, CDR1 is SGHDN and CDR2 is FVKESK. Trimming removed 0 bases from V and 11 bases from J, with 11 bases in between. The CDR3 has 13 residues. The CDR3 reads CASSQESGRSQHF. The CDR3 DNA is TGTGCCAGCAGCCAAGAAAGTGGGAGGTCCCAGCATTTT.

DNA for the CDR3: TGTGCCAGCAGCCTCGGGAGCGGGAGTCGGAATGAGCAGTTCTTC. Translation gives CASSLGSGSRNEQFF. V usage is TRBV7-6 and J usage is TRBJ2-1; 8 positions agree with TRBD2. The CDR3 contains 15 residues. Trimming cost V 5 bases and J 7 bases; bases outside gene matches: 10. CDR1 is SGHVS and CDR2 is FNYEAQ in the germline V gene. The whole variable domain, filled in from reference TRBV7-6 and TRBJ2-1, reads GAGVSQSPRYKVTKRGQDVALRCDPISGHVSLYWYRQALGQGPEFLTYFNYEAQQDKSGLPNDRFSAERPEGSISTLTIQRTEQRDSAMYRCASSLGSGSRNEQFFGPGTRLTVL.

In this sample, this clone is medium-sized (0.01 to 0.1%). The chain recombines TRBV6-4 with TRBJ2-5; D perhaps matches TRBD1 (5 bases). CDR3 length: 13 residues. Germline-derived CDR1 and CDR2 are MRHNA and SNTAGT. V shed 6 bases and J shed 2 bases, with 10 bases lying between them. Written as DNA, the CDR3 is TGTGCCAGCAGCCCGACAGCACAAGAGACCCAGTACTTC. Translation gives CASSPTAQETQYF.

CDR3 in DNA: TGTGCCAGTAGTGCGGGACAGGGGGCGCGTGGCAATCAGCCCCAGCATTTT. Translating gives CASSAGQGARGNQPQHF. The chain has TRBV19 and TRBJ1-5, with 12 bases aligning to TRBD1. The CDR3 is 17 residues long. J gave up 2 bases and V 5 bases, and 7 bases lay outside the gene matches. Germline V CDR1 and CDR2: LNHDA, SQIVND (reference sequence).

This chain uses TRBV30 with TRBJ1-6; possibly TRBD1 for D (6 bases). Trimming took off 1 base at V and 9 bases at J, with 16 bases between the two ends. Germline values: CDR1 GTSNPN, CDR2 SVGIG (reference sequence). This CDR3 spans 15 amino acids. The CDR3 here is CAWSGPGGPTSPLHF. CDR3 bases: TGTGCCTGGAGTGGGCCGGGGGGGCCGACTTCACCCCTCCACTTT.

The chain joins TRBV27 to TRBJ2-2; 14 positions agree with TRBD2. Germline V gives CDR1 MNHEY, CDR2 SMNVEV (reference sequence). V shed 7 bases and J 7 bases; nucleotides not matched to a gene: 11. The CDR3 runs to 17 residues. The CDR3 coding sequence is TGTGCCAGCACCAGGACTAGCGGGAGGTATGGGGTCGGGGAGCTGTTTTTT. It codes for CASTRTSGRYGVGELFF.